Presented here are 32 T cell receptor beta chains from one specimen sequenced in a study of vaccination and CD4 T cells after COVID-19. Sequencing of cultured CD4+ T cell DNA used the Oncomine TCR Beta short-read assay. TCRdb used MiXCR to reprocess the PCR reads, holding one entry per CDR3 protein. Found here are some 14,000 distinct CDR3 sequences, approximately 28% of them singletons; the top ten hold under 20%. These receptors have no known antigen. Treatment in this sample: roughly ten-day PBMC culture with coronavirus spike peptide pools or control peptides (ViraFEST assay). Sequencing was carried out using cultured CD4+ T cells from blood. These receptors all stem from a human donor with COVID-19.

The J gene is TRBJ2-5, the V gene TRBV20-1, with D unresolved. This CDR3 has 12 amino acids. CDR1 is DFQATT, CDR2 SNEGSKA, per germline (reference sequence). Trimming took off 3 bases at V and 7 bases at J, with 12 bases between the two ends. The CDR3 reads CSASVVLGTQYF. CDR3 DNA: TGCAGTGCTAGTGTCGTGTTGGGGACCCAGTACTTC.

This chain joins TRBV6-1 and TRBJ1-5; 8 bases are a match to TRBD1. The CDR3 has 12 amino acids. Trimming cost V 7 bases and J 9 bases; bases outside gene matches: 5. CDR1 and CDR2 (germline): MNHNS, SASEGT. CDR3 in DNA: TGTGCCAGCAAACAGGGGGTTGGGCCCCAGCATTTT. Protein sequence: CASKQGVGPQHF.

This clonotype was detected a few times. The chain couples TRBV27 to TRBJ1-2; 7 bases agree with TRBD1. The CDR3 sequence is 16 residues long. The germline V gene has CDR1 MNHEY and CDR2 SMNVEV (reference sequence). The V gene end was trimmed by 8 bases and the J gene end by 2 bases; junction bases not matched to a gene: 14. The CDR3 region has the DNA TGTGCCAGCGGACTCCGGGACAGAGGAATCAACTATGGCTACACCTTC. Protein product: CASGLRDRGINYGYTF.

The rearrangement uses TRBV7-2 and TRBJ1-2; weak D call: TRBD1 (5 bases). Germline V gives CDR1 SGHTA, CDR2 FQGNSA. Trimming stripped 3 bases from V and 7 bases from J, with 15 bases between. The CDR3 covers 14 residues. The CDR3 region is CASSFGGGIGGYTF. The CDR3 DNA is TGTGCCAGCAGCTTCGGCGGGGGAATAGGTGGCTACACCTTC.

The chain couples TRBV7-3 to TRBJ2-2; 15 positions match TRBD2. The CDR3 runs to 18 residues. The trim removed 3 bases at V and 5 bases at J, leaving 7 bases unmatched. Germline V gene data show CDR1 as SGHTA and CDR2 as FQGTGA. CDR3 in DNA: TGTGCCAGCAGCTTTGACCTGGGACTAGCGGGGGGAACCGGGGAGCTGTTTTTT. This codes for CASSFDLGLAGGTGELFF.

In its sample, this clonotype ranks as medium-sized (0.01 to 0.1%). The chain combines TRBV4-2 with TRBJ2-1, with 8 bases fitting TRBD1. The CDR3 extends over 18 amino acids. Per the germline V gene, CDR1 is LGHNA and CDR2 is YNFKEQ. Trimming removed 0 bases from V and 5 bases from J; junction bases left unmatched: 12. The DNA of the CDR3 is TGTGCCAGCAGCCAAGAACCGCTCCGGACAGGGATCCACAATGAGCAGTTCTTC. Its protein product is CASSQEPLRTGIHNEQFF.

The chain recombines TRBV2 with TRBJ2-7; 9 bases line up with TRBD1. V shed 6 bases and J 5 bases; nucleotides not matched to a gene: 8. This CDR3 is 14 amino acids long. The germline CDR1 and CDR2 sequences are SNHLY and FYNNEI. The CDR3 reads CASRRDRAVDEQYF. As DNA, the CDR3 is TGTGCCAGCAGGAGGGACAGGGCGGTCGACGAGCAGTACTTC.

This clonotype occurred a few times. The V gene is TRBV6-1, the J gene TRBJ2-1, with 8 bases aligning to TRBD2. CDR1 and CDR2 from the germline V gene are MNHNS and SASEGT. The length of the CDR3 is 16 residues. V shed 7 bases, J shed 7 bases, and the junction held 15 bases outside the gene matches. CDR3 residues: CASTDPAPGGRNEQFF. The CDR3 coding sequence is TGTGCCAGCACCGACCCTGCTCCGGGGGGGCGTAATGAGCAGTTCTTC.

The rearrangement links TRBV5-5 to TRBJ2-3; D is possibly TRBD2 (5 bases). From germline, CDR1 is SGHKS and CDR2 YYEKEE (reference sequence). The ends were cut back, 6 bases at V and 5 bases at J, with 19 bases in the middle. The CDR3 contains 15 residues. CDR3 DNA sequence: TGTGCCAGCACCCTAGGACTGGGCTCAAAAGATACGCAGTATTTT. This translates into CASTLGLGSKDTQYF. The full variable domain, in which reference TRBV5-5 and TRBJ2-3 provide the parts outside the CDR3, is DAGVTQSPTHLIKTRGQQVTLRCSPISGHKSVSWYQQVLGQGPQFIFQYYEKEERGRGNFPDRFSARQFPNYSSELNVNALLLGDSALYLCASTLGLGSKDTQYFGPGTRLTVL.

V is TRBV19 and J is TRBJ1-6; 9 bases fit TRBD1. V gave up 6 bases and J gave up 9 bases; unmatched junction bases: 6. Germline CDR1 and CDR2: LNHDA and SQIVND (reference sequence). CDR3 size: 14 residues. The CDR3 DNA sequence: TGTGCCAGTAGCCGGGACAGGGAGGCTTCACCCCTCCACTTT. Encoded protein: CASSRDREASPLHF.

This clonotype was counted between two and nine times. This chain joins TRBV7-2 and TRBJ2-7, with 7 bases aligning to TRBD1. Germline values: CDR1 SGHTA, CDR2 FQGNSA. The length of the CDR3 is 15 residues. The V and J ends lost 5 bases and 4 bases, in that order; junction bases with no gene match: 11. The CDR3 nucleotides are TGTGCCAGCAGCCCTTACCGACAGGGAAATTACGAGCAGTACTTC. It translates to CASSPYRQGNYEQYF.

The chain employs TRBV6-1 and TRBJ2-2; TRBD2 matches at 8 bases. The CDR3 has 17 amino acids. Germline V gene sequence: CDR1 MNHNS, CDR2 SASEGT. V was clipped by 6 bases and J by 1 base; unmatched bases: 10. CDR3 residues: CASRRTPGLGNTGELFF. In DNA form, the CDR3 reads TGTGCCAGCAGAAGGACCCCGGGACTAGGGAACACCGGGGAGCTGTTTTTT.

This clonotype was observed a handful of times. The rearrangement links TRBV20-1 to TRBJ1-2; D unclear. CDR1 is DFQATT, CDR2 SNEGSKA, per germline (reference sequence). Trimming left V 3 bases short and J 4 bases short, with 9 bases between. The CDR3 is 12 amino acids. The CDR3 DNA sequence: TGCAGTGCTAGTGCAGGAATCTATGGCTACACCTTC. It specifies CSASAGIYGYTF.

This clonotype turned up a few times. The J gene is TRBJ1-1, the V gene TRBV7-8; D gene uncertain. V dropped 1 base and J dropped 2 bases, with 20 bases sitting between them. Germline CDR1 SGHVS, CDR2 FQNEAQ. The CDR3 is 18 residues long. CDR3 amino acids: CASSLVRPTSGSNTEAFF. The DNA of the CDR3 is TGTGCCAGCAGCTTAGTTAGGCCTACCTCGGGGTCCAACACTGAAGCTTTCTTT.

The CDR3 here is CASSLTSGGAGGETQYF. CDR3 bases: TGCGCCAGCAGCTTGACTAGCGGGGGGGCCGGGGGAGAGACCCAGTACTTC. The chain combines TRBV5-1 with TRBJ2-5; 13 nucleotides line up with TRBD2. The CDR3 loop spans 17 amino acids. Germline V gives CDR1 SGHRS, CDR2 YFSETQ. Trimming at V came to 1 base and at J to 4 bases, leaving 7 bases not matched to a gene.

The V call is TRBV28, the J call TRBJ1-4; maybe TRBD1 (5 bases). V lost 7 bases to trimming and J lost 1 base, with 16 bases between them. Germline V gene lookup returns CDR1 MDHEN and CDR2 SYDVKM. The CDR3 loop spans 16 amino acids. The DNA for the CDR3 is TGTGCCAGCACTTCTTTTAGGGGCGGAACTAATGAAAAACTGTTTTTT. Its translation: CASTSFRGGTNEKLFF.

This clonotype is termed medium-sized (0.01 to 0.1%). The chain has TRBV10-3 and TRBJ1-5, with TRBD1 as a possible D gene (6 bases). V was trimmed by 10 bases and J by 2 bases, leaving 15 bases between them. Germline values: CDR1 ENHRY, CDR2 SYGVKD. The CDR3 spans 14 residues. The CDR3 loop reads CATTQGVGNQPQHF. The CDR3 coding sequence is TGTGCCACCACACAGGGAGTGGGCAATCAGCCCCAGCATTTT.

This rearrangement joins TRBV2 to TRBJ1-5; 8 bases map to TRBD1. The CDR3 is 13 amino acids. In germline, CDR1 is SNHLY, CDR2 FYNNEI. V trimming: 6 bases; J trimming: 6 bases; junction bases outside the gene matches: 4. The CDR3 region has the DNA TGTGCCAGCAGAGACAGGGGAGGTCAGCCCCAGCATTTT. Translated: CASRDRGGQPQHF.

This clonotype was seen a handful of times. The chain combines TRBV7-2 with TRBJ2-3, with TRBD1 matching 12 bases. Trimming cost V 5 bases and J 3 bases; bases outside gene matches: 6. Germline CDR1 and CDR2: SGHTA and FQGNSA. CDR3 size: 16 residues. In nucleotides, the CDR3 is TGTGCCAGCAGCGAACCGGGACAGGGGGCGACAGATACGCAGTATTTT. Protein product: CASSEPGQGATDTQYF.

This clonotype has just a few counts. This chain links TRBV10-3 with TRBJ2-2, with D perhaps assigned TRBD1 or TRBD2 (6 bases each). The CDR3 length is 16 residues. Trimming left V 10 bases short and J 7 bases short, with 25 bases between. Looked up from germline, CDR1 is ENHRY and CDR2 is SYGVKD. The CDR3 DNA reads TGTGCCACTCATCCGGGACTTGGGGGCGTCGGCGGGGAGCTGTTTTTT. Translated, it gives CATHPGLGGVGGELFF.

With respect to this clonotype: A read error likely explains this, since a far larger clone differs by one base. The chain carries TRBV10-3 and TRBJ2-5, with a tentative D call TRBD1 (5 bases). Germline CDR1 ENHRY, CDR2 SYGVKD. The length of the CDR3 is 13 residues. Here the CDR3 reads CASKGMGLETQHF. The CDR3 region has the DNA TGTGCCAGCAAGGGGATGGGGTTAGAGACCCAGCACTTC.

The J gene is TRBJ1-6, the V gene TRBV2, with 9 bases identical to TRBD1. With V trimmed by 8 bases and J by 6 bases, 2 bases remained unmatched. CDR1 SNHLY and CDR2 FYNNEI come from the germline V gene. The CDR3 has 13 residues. The CDR3 here is CASPGQGNSPLHF. The CDR3 nucleotides are TGTGCCAGCCCGGGACAGGGTAATTCACCCCTCCACTTT.

The chain joins TRBV15 to TRBJ2-1; D may be TRBD1 or TRBD2 (6 bases each). Germline-derived CDR1 and CDR2 are LNHNV and YYDKDF (reference sequence). The CDR3 contains 16 residues. Trimming shortened V by 3 bases and J by 1 base, and 13 bases separated the two germline ends. DNA of the CDR3: TGTGCCACCAGCAGGGGTGTAGGGGGGTCCTACAATGAGCAGTTCTTC. Amino acid sequence: CATSRGVGGSYNEQFF.

This clonotype has only a few counts. This sequence joins TRBV7-9 and TRBJ2-1; 11 bases match TRBD1. From germline, CDR1 is SEHNR and CDR2 FQNEAQ (reference sequence). The CDR3 loop spans 15 amino acids. V trimming: 10 bases; J trimming: 4 bases; junction bases outside the gene matches: 9. The CDR3 DNA reads as TGTGCCACCCCGTGGGGGACAGGGGGTTACAATGAGCAGTTCTTC. This encodes CATPWGTGGYNEQFF.

This chain connects TRBV7-2 to TRBJ1-3; 7 bases match TRBD1. Germline V gene data show CDR1 as SGHTA and CDR2 as FQGNSA. This CDR3 has 14 amino acids. Unmatched junction bases numbered 8, after V lost 6 bases and J lost 6 bases. CDR3 nucleotides: TGTGCCAGCAGTTTCAGGGGGATAGTAAACACCATATATTTT. Its translation: CASSFRGIVNTIYF.

This clonotype showed up just a few times. The chain is built from TRBV25-1 and TRBJ1-2, with 9 positions matching TRBD1. V was clipped by 2 bases and J by 5 bases; unmatched bases: 6. This CDR3 region has 15 residues. The germline CDR1 and CDR2 sequences are MGHDK and SYGVNS. This CDR3 is CASSEPGQGFYGYTF. As DNA, the CDR3 is TGTGCCAGCAGTGAACCCGGACAGGGGTTTTATGGCTACACCTTC.

This clonotype was seen only a few times. The gene calls are TRBV20-1 and TRBJ2-3, with 9 bases fitting TRBD1. V trimming: 3 bases; J trimming: 2 bases; junction bases outside the gene matches: 6. This CDR3 region has 15 residues. CDR1 and CDR2 from the germline V gene are DFQATT and SNEGSKA (reference sequence). The CDR3 region has the DNA TGCAGTGCTAGGAACCGGGACAGGGCCACAGATACGCAGTATTTT. This encodes CSARNRDRATDTQYF.

This clonotype is categorized as medium-sized. J is TRBJ1-1 and V is TRBV5-8, with TRBD1 matching 8 bases. Germline lookup yields CDR1 SGHTS and CDR2 YDEGEE. CDR3 length equals 15 residues. J lost 0 bases, V lost 5 bases, and 6 bases had no gene match. CDR3 nucleotide sequence: TGTGCCAGCAGATGGACAGGGTCCATGAACACTGAAGCTTTCTTT. Residues: CASRWTGSMNTEAFF. Using reference TRBV5-8 and TRBJ1-1 for the parts outside the CDR3, the full variable domain is EAGVTQSPTHLIKTRGQQATLRCSPISGHTSVYWYQQALGLGLQFLLWYDEGEERNRGNFPPRFSGRQFPNYSSELNVNALELEDSALYLCASRWTGSMNTEAFFGQGTRLTVV.

This clonotype showed up just a few times. This chain joins TRBV6-1 and TRBJ2-3; the match to TRBD2 covers 10 bases. The CDR3 length is 15 residues. The germline V gene encodes CDR1 MNHNS and CDR2 SASEGT. V shed 5 bases and J 4 bases; nucleotides not matched to a gene: 6. The CDR3 DNA reads TGTGCCAGCAGTCAGCCGGGACTAGCGCCAGATACGCAGTATTTT. Encoded protein: CASSQPGLAPDTQYF.

A few counts support this clonotype. This sequence joins TRBV19 and TRBJ1-2; D gene uncertain. V lost 9 bases to trimming and J lost 0 bases, with 11 bases between them. The CDR3 spans 13 residues. The germline V gene has CDR1 LNHDA and CDR2 SQIVND (reference sequence). CDR3 bases: TGTGCCAGCAGTGATCGGGCTAACTATGGCTACACCTTC. It yields the protein CASSDRANYGYTF.

This clonotype is medium-sized by share. The chain carries TRBV30 and TRBJ1-1, with D maybe TRBD1 (5 bases). The CDR3 runs to 15 residues. Trimming removed 3 bases from V and 3 bases from J, with 17 bases in between. Looked up from germline, CDR1 is GTSNPN and CDR2 is SVGIG (reference sequence). DNA for the CDR3: TGTGCCTGGAGCGCCGTGAGGGGATCGGACACTGAAGCTTTCTTT. It specifies CAWSAVRGSDTEAFF.

This clonotype was detected a few times. The chain combines TRBV20-1 with TRBJ1-2; 9 nucleotides match TRBD1. Germline CDR1 and CDR2: DFQATT and SNEGSKA (reference sequence). V was pared by 5 bases and J by 8 bases, with 3 bases of the junction left unmatched. CDR3 size: 11 residues. DNA for the CDR3: TGCAGTGCTTGGGACAGGGAAGGCTACACCTTC. Translating gives CSAWDREGYTF.